The 4 T cell receptor beta chains reported below all come from one sample, sequenced in a study of technical replicates of blood from four donors (dated by TCRdb to the late 2010s). Library preparation employed the immunoSEQ multiplex PCR assay. What TCRdb holds here is the immuneACCESS table cut down to in-frame rearrangements. Part of the clones is not present; checked against another copy, under half of the missing clones reflect an unresolved V gene, and the others are unexplained. Across this sample there are tens of thousands of clones, with 93% seen only once. The ten top clones hold approximately 4.2% of the sample. The sample comprised PBMCs. The receptors were sampled from a human donor in good health. Some clones in this sample may be carry-over from other donors' samples.

The chain has TRBV19 and TRBJ1-5, with D hard to call. This CDR3 has 13 residues. The V gene's germline CDR1 is LNHDA and CDR2 SQIVND (reference sequence). Trimming removed 8 bases at V and 0 bases at J, with 8 bases between. The CDR3: CASADFSNQPQHF. The CDR3 bases are TGTGCCAGTGCTGACTTTAGCAATCAGCCCCAGCATTTT.

This clone was detected once. This chain links TRBV7-6 with TRBJ2-2; TRBD2 aligns across 8 bases. V dropped 1 base and J dropped 1; count of bases not matched to a gene: 5. The CDR3 spans 17 residues. Germline V gene data show CDR1 as SGHVS and CDR2 as FNYEAQ. The CDR3 DNA follows: TGTGCCAGCAGCTTAGGCGTAGCGGGGATGAACACCGGGGAGCTGTTTTTT. This translates into CASSLGVAGMNTGELFF.

This rearrangement joins TRBV5-1 to TRBJ1-5, with a tentative D call TRBD1 (6 bases). The germline V gene has CDR1 SGHRS and CDR2 YFSETQ. The V and J ends lost 4 bases and 1 base respectively, with 12 bases between them. CDR3 length: 15 amino acids. The CDR3 sequence: CASSATGHSNQPQHF. For the CDR3, the DNA is TGCGCCAGCAGCGCTACGGGACACAGCAATCAGCCCCAGCATTTT.

The chain uses TRBV5-6 and TRBJ2-1; the match to TRBD2 covers 11 bases. The CDR3 consists of 17 residues. Germline CDR1 SGHDT, CDR2 YYEEEE. The V gene end was trimmed by 4 bases and the J gene end by 5 bases; junction bases not matched to a gene: 11. The CDR3 DNA sequence: TGTGCCAGCAGCACAACTAGCGGGGGCGCCGCCGACAATGAGCAGTTCTTC. It specifies CASSTTSGGAADNEQFF.